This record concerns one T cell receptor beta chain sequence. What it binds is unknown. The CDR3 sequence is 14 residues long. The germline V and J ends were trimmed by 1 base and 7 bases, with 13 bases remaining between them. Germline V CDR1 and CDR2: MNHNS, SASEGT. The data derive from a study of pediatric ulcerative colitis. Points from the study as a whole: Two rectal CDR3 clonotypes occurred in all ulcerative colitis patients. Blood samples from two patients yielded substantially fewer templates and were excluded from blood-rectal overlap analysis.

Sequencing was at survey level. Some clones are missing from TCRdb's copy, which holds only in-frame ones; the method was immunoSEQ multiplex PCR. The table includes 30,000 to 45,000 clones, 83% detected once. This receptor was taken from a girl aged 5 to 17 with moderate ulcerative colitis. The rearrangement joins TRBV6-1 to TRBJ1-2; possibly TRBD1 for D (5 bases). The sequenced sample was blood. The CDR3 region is CASSEVGPKVGYTF. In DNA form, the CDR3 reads TGTGCCAGCAGTGAAGTGGGACCGAAGGTTGGCTACACCTTC.